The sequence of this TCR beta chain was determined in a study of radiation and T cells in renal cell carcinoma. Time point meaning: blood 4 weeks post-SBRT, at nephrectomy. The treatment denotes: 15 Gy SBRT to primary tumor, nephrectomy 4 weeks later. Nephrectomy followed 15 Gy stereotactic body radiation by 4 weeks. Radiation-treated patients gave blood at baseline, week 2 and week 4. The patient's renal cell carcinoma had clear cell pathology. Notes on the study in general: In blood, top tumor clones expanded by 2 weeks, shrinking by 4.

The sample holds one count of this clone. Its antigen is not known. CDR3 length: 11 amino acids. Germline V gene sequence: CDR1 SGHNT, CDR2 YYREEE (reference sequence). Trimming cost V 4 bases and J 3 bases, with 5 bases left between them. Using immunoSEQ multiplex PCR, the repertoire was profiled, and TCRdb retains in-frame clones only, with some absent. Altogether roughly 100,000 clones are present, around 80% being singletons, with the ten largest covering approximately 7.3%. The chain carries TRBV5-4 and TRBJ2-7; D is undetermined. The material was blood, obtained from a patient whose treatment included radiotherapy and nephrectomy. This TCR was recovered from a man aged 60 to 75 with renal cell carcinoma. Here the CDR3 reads CASSGDYEQYF. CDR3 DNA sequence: TGTGCCAGCAGCGGGGACTACGAGCAGTACTTC.